These T cell receptor beta chains were read from a single sample in a study of post-analysis software for immune sequencing data. TCRdb called the PCR reads again in MiXCR, with one record for every CDR3 protein. The table includes fewer than 850,000 distinct CDR3 sequences, around 27% detected once. Sequenced: blood. These TCRs come from a girl between 5 and 17 years old with multiple sclerosis. The conserved cysteine and the conserved F or W are not part of the CDR3 here.

j_call | v_call | cdr3_length | cdr3_aa
TRBJ1-5 | TRBV30 | 10 | ACCFGGQPQH
TRBJ2-7 | TRBV4-2 | 10 | ASSQDNYEQY
TRBJ2-3 | TRBV4-2 | 14 | ASSQENGEGTDTQY
TRBJ2-1 | TRBV11-2 | 13 | ASSLVALDYNEQF
TRBJ2-2 | TRBV5-1 | 16 | ASLDPASGRWDTGELF
TRBJ1-2 | TRBV20-1 | 10 | SARGGRGGYT
TRBJ2-6 | TRBV20-1 | 12 | SARSATGANVLT
TRBJ1-2 | TRBV3-1 | 12 | ASSHSDAWGGYT
TRBJ1-1 | TRBV6-1 | 13 | ASRTSTTPNTEAF
TRBJ2-1 | TRBV29-1 | 6 | SGGGKF
TRBJ2-3 | TRBV6-1 | 15 | ASTERGPAGSTDTQY
TRBJ2-3 | TRBV6-1 | 14 | ASSEARTGDTDTQY
TRBJ1-1 | TRBV20-1 | 13 | SARGRAIRNTEAF
TRBJ2-1 | TRBV7-9 | 14 | ASSSLGGGTYNEQF
TRBJ2-1 | TRBV20-1 | 11 | SARVGWGGEQF
TRBJ2-1 | TRBV3-1 | 11 | ASSQALNNEQF
TRBJ2-3 | TRBV5-1 | 16 | ASSSSLLSRLSTDTQY
TRBJ2-6 | TRBV4-3 | 16 | ASSPLAGGASGANVLT
TRBJ2-7 | TRBV5-5 | 14 | ASSLGVGLSPYEQY
TRBJ2-1 | TRBV12-3/TRBV12-4 | 14 | ASSYGGAGPYNEQF
TRBJ2-7 | TRBV7-2 | 12 | ASSLGGKSAEQY
TRBJ2-7 | TRBV29-1 | 10 | SVVQGSYGQY
TRBJ2-3 | TRBV4-1 | 13 | ASSQFNRGADTQY
TRBJ1-1 | TRBV9 | 12 | ASSVVPGATEAF
TRBJ1-3 | TRBV7-6 | 13 | ASSLAWGDGNTIY
TRBJ2-1 | TRBV28 | 16 | ASSFPQTGQYLYNEQF
TRBJ2-1 | TRBV5-6 | 10 | AGSPSRGGQF
TRBJ2-2 | TRBV20-1 | 12 | SARDRPGAGELF
TRBJ2-3 | TRBV12-3/TRBV12-4 | 13 | ASSRDWGLVDTQY
TRBJ2-5 | TRBV27 | 12 | ASSALGYQETQY
TRBJ2-1 | TRBV7-2 | 10 | AGSLTGDEQF
TRBJ2-1 | TRBV29-1 | 10 | SVDRIGGEQF
TRBJ1-1 | TRBV12-3/TRBV12-4 | 13 | ASSLRDGLNTEAF
TRBJ2-7 | TRBV5-6 | 14 | ASSWKPGQGTNEQY
TRBJ2-3 | TRBV2 | 12 | ASSEARQGDTQY
TRBJ2-5 | TRBV29-1 | 10 | SVGRGEETQY
TRBJ1-1 | TRBV27 | 12 | ASSTHGEGTEAF
TRBJ1-6 | TRBV6-6 | 13 | ASSYSGGRDSPLH
TRBJ1-2 | TRBV29-1 | 13 | SVEGVRDRGHGYT
TRBJ1-2 | TRBV29-1 | 10 | SVETRENGYT
TRBJ2-1 | TRBV7-9 | 12 | ASSPRDRGDEQF
TRBJ2-7 | TRBV6-5 | 12 | ASSPRQDSETLY
- | TRBV11-2 | 16 | ASSLASGTGGAYNEQY
TRBJ2-1 | TRBV5-1 | 11 | ASSPMYYNEQF
TRBJ1-2 | TRBV9 | 14 | ASSVGVSGQVYGYT
TRBJ2-4 | TRBV4-3 | 15 | ASSQGGTALAKNIQY
TRBJ2-6 | TRBV5-1 | 14 | ASSNGHLGGANVLT
TRBJ2-5 | TRBV20-1 | 13 | SARERGLAGGPEY
TRBJ2-4 | TRBV10-2 | 10 | ASSLQGNIQY
TRBJ2-5 | TRBV3-1 | 12 | ASSVGQGLGEQY
TRBJ1-2 | TRBV20-1 | 9 | SARGYYGYT
TRBJ2-3 | TRBV20-1 | 11 | SGSGLAGDTQY
TRBJ2-1 | TRBV5-1 | 13 | ASSITGQDYNEQF